This is a list of T cell receptor beta chains from one sample in a study of early T cells in non-severe SARS-CoV-2 infection. One entry per CDR3 protein, called by TCRdb with MiXCR from the 5' RACE reads. The data show 70,000 to 90,000 distinct CDR3 sequences, with around 12% seen just once and 3.4% held by the top ten. The sample taken for sequencing was whole blood. These receptors were collected from an adult who was a healthcare worker with PCR-confirmed SARS-CoV-2 infection or an uninfected control (not recorded which). Each CDR3 is given with its conserved first and last residue. Fields, in order: J gene, V gene, clone size, CDR3 protein. Where a row states a size, it is once, few, many or the class of an expanded clone; other rows omit it.

>TRBJ2-3|TRBV7-2|many
CASTRVGPTDTQYF
>TRBJ2-1|TRBV29-1|few
CSVDGTGYNEQFF
>TRBJ2-1|TRBV7-9|medium-sized
CASSFLAVGGHNEQFF
>TRBJ2-7|TRBV11-2|NA
CASSPPPGTGYEQYF
>TRBJ1-6|TRBV6-6|many
CASTYGRGTRYNSPLHF
>TRBJ2-7|TRBV28|NA
CASTPNGSPYEQYF
>TRBJ1-2|TRBV29-1|many
CSVETGGRSYGYTF
>TRBJ2-1|TRBV6-2/TRBV6-3|few
CASRTRPGHPYNEQFF
>TRBJ2-7|TRBV27|NA
CASSRVGRYEQYF
>TRBJ2-1|TRBV5-1|many
CASSLGPGQGIKFF
>TRBJ2-5|TRBV2|few
CASGEFETQYF
>TRBJ1-4|TRBV2|NA
CASSAQGTEKLFF
>TRBJ2-2|TRBV5-1|many
CASSPQGTAGELFF
>TRBJ1-1|TRBV28|few
CASSFAGRWNTEAFF
>TRBJ1-2|TRBV7-9|NA
CASSLEGRNYGYTF
>TRBJ2-3|TRBV28|NA
CASSSYGAGLDTQYF
>TRBJ1-1|TRBV6-2/TRBV6-3|few
CASSYSSENTEAFF
>TRBJ2-5|TRBV7-9|many
CASSLGSGPQETQYF
>TRBJ2-1|TRBV12-3/TRBV12-4|few
CASSSDSLNEQFF
>TRBJ2-1|TRBV9|few
CASSVALGASSYNEQFF
>TRBJ2-7|TRBV10-3|few
CAISAAYEQYF
>TRBJ2-7|TRBV10-3|NA
CAIADMYEQYF